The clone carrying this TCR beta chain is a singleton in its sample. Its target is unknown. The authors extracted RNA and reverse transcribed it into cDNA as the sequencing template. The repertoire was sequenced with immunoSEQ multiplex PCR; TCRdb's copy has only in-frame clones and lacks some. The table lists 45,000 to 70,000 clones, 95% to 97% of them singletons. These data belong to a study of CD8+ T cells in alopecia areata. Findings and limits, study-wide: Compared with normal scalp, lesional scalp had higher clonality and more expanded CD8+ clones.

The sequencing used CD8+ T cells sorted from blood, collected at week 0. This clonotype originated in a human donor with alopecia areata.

DNA for the CDR3: TGTGCCAGCAGTTTTAATAGCAATCAGCCCCAGCATTTT. Its protein product is CASSFNSNQPQHF. This chain joins TRBV27 and TRBJ1-5, with D hard to call. V was shortened by 3 bases and J by 0 bases, with 3 bases between the two germline ends. The CDR3 contains 13 residues. The germline V gene encodes CDR1 MNHEY and CDR2 SMNVEV (reference sequence).